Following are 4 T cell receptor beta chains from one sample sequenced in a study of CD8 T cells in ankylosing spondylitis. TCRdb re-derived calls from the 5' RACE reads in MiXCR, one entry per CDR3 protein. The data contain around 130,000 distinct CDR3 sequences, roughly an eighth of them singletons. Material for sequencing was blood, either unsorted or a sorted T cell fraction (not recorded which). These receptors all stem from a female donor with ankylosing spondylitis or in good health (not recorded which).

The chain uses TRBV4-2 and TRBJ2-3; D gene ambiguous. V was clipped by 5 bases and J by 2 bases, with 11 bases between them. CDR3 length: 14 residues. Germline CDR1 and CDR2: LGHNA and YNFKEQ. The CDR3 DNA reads TGTGCCAGCAGCAACGCGTATACCACAGATACGCAGTATTTT. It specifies CASSNAYTTDTQYF.

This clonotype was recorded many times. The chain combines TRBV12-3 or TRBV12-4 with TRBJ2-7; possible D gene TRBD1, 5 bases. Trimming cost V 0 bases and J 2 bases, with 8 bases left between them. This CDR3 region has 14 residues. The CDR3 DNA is TGTGCCAGCAGTTTAGCGGGGCCCACCTACGAGCAGTACTTC. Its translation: CASSLAGPTYEQYF.

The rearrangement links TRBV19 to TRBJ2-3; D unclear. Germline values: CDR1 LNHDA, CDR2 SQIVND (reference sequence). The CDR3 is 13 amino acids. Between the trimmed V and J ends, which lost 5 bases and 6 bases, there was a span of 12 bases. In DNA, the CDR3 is TGTGCCAGTAGTCAAGTGGCGGTGGATACGCAGTATTTT. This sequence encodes CASSQVAVDTQYF.

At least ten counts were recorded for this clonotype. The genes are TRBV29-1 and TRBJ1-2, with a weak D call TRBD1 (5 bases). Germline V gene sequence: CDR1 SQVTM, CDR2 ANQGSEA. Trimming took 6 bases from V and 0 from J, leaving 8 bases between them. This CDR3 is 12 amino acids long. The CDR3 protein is CSVSRANYGYTF. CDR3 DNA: TGCAGCGTGTCCAGGGCTAACTATGGCTACACCTTC.